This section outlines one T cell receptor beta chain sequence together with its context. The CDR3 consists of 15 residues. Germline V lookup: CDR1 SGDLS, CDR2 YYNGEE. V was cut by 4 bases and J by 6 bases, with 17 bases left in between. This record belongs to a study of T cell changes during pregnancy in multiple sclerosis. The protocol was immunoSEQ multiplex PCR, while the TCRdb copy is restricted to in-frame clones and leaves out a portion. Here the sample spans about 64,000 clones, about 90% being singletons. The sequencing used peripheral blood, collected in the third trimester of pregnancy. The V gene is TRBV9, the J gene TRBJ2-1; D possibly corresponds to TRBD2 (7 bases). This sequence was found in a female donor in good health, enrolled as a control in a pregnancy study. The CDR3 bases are TGTGCCAGCAGCCCTGCCGCGGGGGCGGGCAATGAGCAGTTCTTC. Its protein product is CASSPAAGAGNEQFF.